The clone carrying this TCR beta chain was observed a few times. As yet, its antigen is unknown. The sample originates from a study of identical twins. Whole-study results and caveats: Abundant beta clonotypes from cord blood had fewer insertions, unlike memory repertoires, which showed none. Models underestimated out-of-frame TCR alpha sharing in monozygotic twins.

The CDR3 has 13 amino acids. Germline CDR1 reads DFQATT; CDR2 reads SNEGSKA (reference sequence). J was trimmed by 6 bases and V by 6 bases; bases with no gene match: 10. TCRdb analysed the 5' RACE reads with MiXCR anew, one entry per CDR3 protein. The sample consists of more than 400,000 distinct CDR3 sequences, 12% to 15% of them appearing once. In addition, the sample was reused for a study of yellow fever vaccine responses in identical twins. From that paper: A vaccine T cell response that seemed partly convergent and partly personalized was reported in twins.

This sequence joins TRBV20-1 and TRBJ2-7; 8 positions agree with TRBD2. The origin of this receptor is a woman between 18 and 29 years old in good health. Sequences were obtained from CD4+ T cells sorted from blood. The CDR3 DNA is TGCAGTGCCACGAAAACTAGCGGTAGCGAGCAGTACTTC. Translation: CSATKTSGSEQYF.